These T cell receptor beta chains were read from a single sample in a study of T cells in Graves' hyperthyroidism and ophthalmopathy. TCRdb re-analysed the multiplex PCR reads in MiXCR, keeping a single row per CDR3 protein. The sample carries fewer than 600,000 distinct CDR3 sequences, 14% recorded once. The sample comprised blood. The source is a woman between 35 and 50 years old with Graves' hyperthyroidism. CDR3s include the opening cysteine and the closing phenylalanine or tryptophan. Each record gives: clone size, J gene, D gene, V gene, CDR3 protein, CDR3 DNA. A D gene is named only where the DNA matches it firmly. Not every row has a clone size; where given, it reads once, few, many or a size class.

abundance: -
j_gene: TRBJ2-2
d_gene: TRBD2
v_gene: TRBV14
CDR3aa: CASGTSGRNTGELFF
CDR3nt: TGTGCCAGCGGGACTAGCGGAAGGAACACCGGGGAGCTGTTTTTT

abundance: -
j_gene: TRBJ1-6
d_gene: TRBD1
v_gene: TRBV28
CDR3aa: CASSLLRDRAYNSPLHF
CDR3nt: TGTGCCAGCAGTCTACTCAGGGACAGAGCCTATAATTCACCCCTCCACTTT

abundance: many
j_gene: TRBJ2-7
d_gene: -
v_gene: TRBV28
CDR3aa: CASSFRGHEQYF
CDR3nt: TGTGCCAGCAGTTTCCGCGGGCACGAGCAGTACTTC

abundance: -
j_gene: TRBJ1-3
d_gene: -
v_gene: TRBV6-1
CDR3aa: CASTSQGHTIYF
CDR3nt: TGTGCCAGCACCTCACAGGGACACACCATATATTTT

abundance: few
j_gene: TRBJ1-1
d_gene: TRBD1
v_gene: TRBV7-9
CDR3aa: CASSLRDTGGNTEAFF
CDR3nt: TGTGCCAGCAGCTTACGGGACACAGGGGGGAACACTGAAGCTTTCTTT

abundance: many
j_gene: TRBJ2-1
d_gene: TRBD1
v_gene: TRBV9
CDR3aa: CASSVGAGGPNEQFF
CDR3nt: TGTGCCAGCAGCGTAGGGGCAGGGGGACCCAATGAGCAGTTCTTC

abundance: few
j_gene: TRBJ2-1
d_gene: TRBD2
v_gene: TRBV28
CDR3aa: CASSWRLAGGENSYNEQFF
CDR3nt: TGTGCCAGCAGCTGGCGGCTAGCGGGAGGGGAAAACTCCTACAATGAGCAGTTCTTC

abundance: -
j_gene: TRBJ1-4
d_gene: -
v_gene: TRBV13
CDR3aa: CASSSKRATNEKLFF
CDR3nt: TGTGCCAGCAGCTCCAAACGGGCAACTAATGAAAAACTGTTTTTT

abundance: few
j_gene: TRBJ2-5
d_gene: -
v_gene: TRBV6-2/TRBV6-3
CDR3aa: CASRTGTLQETQYF
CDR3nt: TGTGCCAGCAGGACCGGGACACTCCAAGAGACCCAGTACTTC

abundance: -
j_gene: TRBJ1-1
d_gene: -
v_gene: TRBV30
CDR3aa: CAWSVYTGMNTEAFF
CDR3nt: TGTGCCTGGAGTGTATATACGGGCATGAACACTGAAGCTTTCTTT

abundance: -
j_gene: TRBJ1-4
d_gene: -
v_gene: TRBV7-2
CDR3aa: CASSPRGQGSTNEKLFF
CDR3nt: TGTGCCAGCAGCCCACGGGGGCAGGGGTCAACTAATGAAAAACTGTTTTTT

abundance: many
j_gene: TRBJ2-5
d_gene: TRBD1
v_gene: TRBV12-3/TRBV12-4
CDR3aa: CASSPADRGIETQYF
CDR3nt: TGTGCCAGCAGTCCAGCGGACAGGGGGATAGAGACCCAGTACTTC

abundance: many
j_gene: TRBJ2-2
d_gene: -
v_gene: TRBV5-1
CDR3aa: CASSLVGQRNTGELFF
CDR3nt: TGCGCCAGCAGCTTGGTGGGCCAGAGGAACACCGGGGAGCTGTTTTTT

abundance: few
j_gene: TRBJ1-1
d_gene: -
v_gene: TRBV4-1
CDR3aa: CASSSWTRDTEAFF
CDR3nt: TGCGCCAGCAGCTCCTGGACCCGAGACACTGAAGCTTTCTTT

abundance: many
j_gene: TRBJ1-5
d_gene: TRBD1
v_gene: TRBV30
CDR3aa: CAWSSGQGVNQPQHF
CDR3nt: TGTGCCTGGAGTTCGGGACAGGGAGTCAATCAGCCCCAGCATTTT

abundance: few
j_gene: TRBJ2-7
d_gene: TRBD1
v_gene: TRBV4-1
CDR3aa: CASSQDSRTGVYEQYF
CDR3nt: TGCGCCAGCAGCCAAGATAGCAGGACAGGGGTCTACGAGCAGTACTTC

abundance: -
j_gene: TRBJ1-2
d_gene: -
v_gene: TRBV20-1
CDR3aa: CSAHRPPPSGYTF
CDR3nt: TGCAGTGCTCACAGACCGCCGCCCTCAGGCTACACCTTC